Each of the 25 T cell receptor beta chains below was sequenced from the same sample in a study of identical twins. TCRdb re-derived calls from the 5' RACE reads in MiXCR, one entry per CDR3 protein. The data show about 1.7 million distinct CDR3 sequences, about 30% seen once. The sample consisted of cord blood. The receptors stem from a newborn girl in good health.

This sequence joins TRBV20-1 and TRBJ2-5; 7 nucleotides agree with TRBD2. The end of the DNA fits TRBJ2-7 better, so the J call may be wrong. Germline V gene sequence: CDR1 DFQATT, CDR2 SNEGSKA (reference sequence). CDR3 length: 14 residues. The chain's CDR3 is CSARSRDGGYEQYF. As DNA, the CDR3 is TGCAGTGCTAGGTCCAGAGACGGGGGGTACGAGCAGTACTTC.

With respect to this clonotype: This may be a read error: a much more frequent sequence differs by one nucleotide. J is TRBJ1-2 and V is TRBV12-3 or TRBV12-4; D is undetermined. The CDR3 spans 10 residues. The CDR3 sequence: CAIIGYDYTF. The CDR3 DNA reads TGTGCCATCATAGGCTATGACTACACCTTC.

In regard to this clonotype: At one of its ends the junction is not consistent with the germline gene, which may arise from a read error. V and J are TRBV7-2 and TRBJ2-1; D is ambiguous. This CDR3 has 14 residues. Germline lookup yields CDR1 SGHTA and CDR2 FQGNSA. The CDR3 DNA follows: TGTGTCAGCAGCTTAGTCCCGGCAAACAATGAGCAGTTCTTC. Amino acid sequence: CVSSLVPANNEQFF.

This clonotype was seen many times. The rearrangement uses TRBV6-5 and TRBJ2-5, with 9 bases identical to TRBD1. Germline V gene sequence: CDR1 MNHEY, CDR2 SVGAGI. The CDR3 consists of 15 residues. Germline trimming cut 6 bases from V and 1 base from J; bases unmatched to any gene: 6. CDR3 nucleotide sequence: TGTGCCAGCAGCTTTGGGACAGGGTCCCAAGAGACCCAGTACTTC. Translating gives CASSFGTGSQETQYF.

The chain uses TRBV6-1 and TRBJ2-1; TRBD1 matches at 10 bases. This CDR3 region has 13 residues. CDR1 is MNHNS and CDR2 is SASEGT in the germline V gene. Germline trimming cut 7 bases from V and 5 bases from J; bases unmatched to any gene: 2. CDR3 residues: CASNGQGDNEQFF. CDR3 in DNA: TGTGCCAGCAACGGACAGGGGGACAATGAGCAGTTCTTC.

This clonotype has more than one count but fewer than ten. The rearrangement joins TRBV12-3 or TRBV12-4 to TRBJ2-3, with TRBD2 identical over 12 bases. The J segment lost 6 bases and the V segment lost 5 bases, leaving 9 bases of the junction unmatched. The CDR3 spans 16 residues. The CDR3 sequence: CASSPHSSGRADTQYF. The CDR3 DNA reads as TGTGCCAGCAGTCCACACTCTAGCGGGAGGGCCGATACGCAGTATTTT.

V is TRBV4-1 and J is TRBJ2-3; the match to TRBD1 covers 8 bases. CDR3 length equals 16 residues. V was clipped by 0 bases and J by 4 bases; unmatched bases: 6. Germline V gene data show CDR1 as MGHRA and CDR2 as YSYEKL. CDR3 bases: TGCGCCAGCAGCCAAGATCCCAGGGGGCTGCCAGATACGCAGTATTTT. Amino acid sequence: CASSQDPRGLPDTQYF.

The CDR3 loop is CASNGDRGPGYTF. As DNA, the CDR3 is TGTGCCAGCAACGGGGACAGGGGGCCTGGCTACACCTTC. The chain links TRBV2 to TRBJ1-2; the match to TRBD1 covers 12 bases. V was pared by 7 bases and J by 7 bases, with 4 bases of the junction left unmatched. Per the germline V gene, CDR1 is SNHLY and CDR2 is FYNNEI. The CDR3 contains 13 residues.

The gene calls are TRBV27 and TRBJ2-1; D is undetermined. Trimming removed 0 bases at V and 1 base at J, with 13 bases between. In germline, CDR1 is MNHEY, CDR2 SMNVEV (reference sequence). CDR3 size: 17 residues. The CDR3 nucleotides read TGTGCCAGCAGTTTATCGAGTAGCCGGTCTTCCTACAATGAGCAGTTCTTC. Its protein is CASSLSSSRSSYNEQFF.

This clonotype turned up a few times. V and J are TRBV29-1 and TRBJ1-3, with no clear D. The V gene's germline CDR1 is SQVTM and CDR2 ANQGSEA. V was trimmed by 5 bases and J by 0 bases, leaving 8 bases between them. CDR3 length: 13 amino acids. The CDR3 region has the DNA TGCAGCGTTCAGGTATTCTCTGGAAACACCATATATTTT. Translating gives CSVQVFSGNTIYF. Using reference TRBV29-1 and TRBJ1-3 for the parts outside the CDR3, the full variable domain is SAVISQKPSRDICQRGTSLTIQCQVDSQVTMMFWYRQQPGQSLTLIATANQGSEATYESGFVIDKFPISRPNLTFSTLTVSNMSPEDSSIYLCSVQVFSGNTIYFGEGSWLTVV.

Here the CDR3 reads CASSPADYNEQFF. CDR3 coding DNA: TGTGCCAGCTCACCAGCGGACTACAATGAGCAGTTCTTC. This chain uses TRBV18 with TRBJ2-1; D call uncertain. The CDR3 spans 13 residues. V dropped 2 bases and J dropped 3 bases, with 5 bases sitting between them. Germline lookup yields CDR1 KGHSH and CDR2 LQKENI. The whole variable domain, filled in from reference TRBV18 and TRBJ2-1, reads NAGVMQNPRHLVRRRGQEARLRCSPMKGHSHVYWYRQLPEEGLKFMVYLQKENIIDESGMPKERFSAEFPKEGPSILRIQQVVRGDSAAYFCASSPADYNEQFFGPGTRLTVL.

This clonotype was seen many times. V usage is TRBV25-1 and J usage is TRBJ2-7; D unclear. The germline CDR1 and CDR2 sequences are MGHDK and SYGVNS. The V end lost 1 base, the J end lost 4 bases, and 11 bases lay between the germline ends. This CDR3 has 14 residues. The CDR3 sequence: CASSESAPPYEQYF. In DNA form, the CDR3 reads TGTGCCAGCAGTGAATCAGCCCCTCCATACGAGCAGTACTTC.

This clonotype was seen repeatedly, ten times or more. The CDR3 DNA is TGTGCCACCCGACTAGCGGGGGATCGAGAGACCCAGTACTTC. Protein: CATRLAGDRETQYF. This chain uses TRBV10-3 with TRBJ2-5, with 12 bases lining up with TRBD2. Germline V gene data show CDR1 as ENHRY and CDR2 as SYGVKD. This CDR3 has 14 residues. V trimming: 10 bases; J trimming: 4 bases; junction bases outside the gene matches: 7.

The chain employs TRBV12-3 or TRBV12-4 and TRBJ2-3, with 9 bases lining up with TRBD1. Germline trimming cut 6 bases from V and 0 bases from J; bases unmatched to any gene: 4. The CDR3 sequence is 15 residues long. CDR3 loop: CASRKQGASTDTQYF. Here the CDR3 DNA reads TGTGCCAGCAGGAAACAGGGGGCAAGCACAGATACGCAGTATTTT.

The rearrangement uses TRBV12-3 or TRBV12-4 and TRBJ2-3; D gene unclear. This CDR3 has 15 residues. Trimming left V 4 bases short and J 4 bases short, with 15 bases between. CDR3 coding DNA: TGTGCCAGCAGTTCTCTTCAACTAACCGCAGATACGCAGTATTTT. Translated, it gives CASSSLQLTADTQYF.

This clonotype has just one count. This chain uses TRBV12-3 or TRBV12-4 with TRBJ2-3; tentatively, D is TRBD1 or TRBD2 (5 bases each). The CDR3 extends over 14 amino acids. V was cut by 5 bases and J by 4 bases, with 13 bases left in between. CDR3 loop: CASSRLQAPDTQYF. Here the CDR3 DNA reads TGTGCCAGCAGTCGACTACAGGCTCCAGATACGCAGTATTTT.

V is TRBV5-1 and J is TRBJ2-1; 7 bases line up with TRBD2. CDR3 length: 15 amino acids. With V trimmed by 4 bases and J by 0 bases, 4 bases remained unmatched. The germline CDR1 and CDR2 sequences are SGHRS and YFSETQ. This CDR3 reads CASSIRTSSYNEQFF. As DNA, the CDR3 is TGCGCCAGCAGCATAAGGACTAGCTCCTACAATGAGCAGTTCTTC.

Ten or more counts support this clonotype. CDR3 DNA: TGTGCCAGCAGCTTGTTCCAGACCTACGAGCAGTACTTC. This translates into CASSLFQTYEQYF. The chain uses TRBV5-6 and TRBJ2-7; D is uncertain. The length of the CDR3 is 13 residues. The germline CDR1 and CDR2 sequences are SGHDT and YYEEEE. V was pared by 1 base and J by 2 bases, with 7 bases between.

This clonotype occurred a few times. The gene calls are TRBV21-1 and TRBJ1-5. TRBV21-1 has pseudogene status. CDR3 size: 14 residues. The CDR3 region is CASSKARLGQPQHF. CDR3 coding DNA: TGTGCCAGCAGCAAAGCGCGACTGGGACAGCCCCAGCATTTT.

Here the CDR3 reads CASSLAGSGAGELFF. In DNA, the CDR3 is TGCGCCAGCAGCTTGGCAGGGAGCGGAGCCGGGGAGCTGTTTTTT. The chain recombines TRBV5-1 with TRBJ2-2; D is perhaps TRBD1 or TRBD2 (5 bases each). Germline CDR1 is SGHRS and CDR2 is YFSETQ. V gave up 0 bases and J gave up 6 bases, with 12 bases separating them. The CDR3 has 15 residues. Full variable domain (rest looked up from reference TRBV5-1 and TRBJ2-2): KAGVTQTPRYLIKTRGQQVTLSCSPISGHRSVSWYQQTPGQGLQFLFEYFSETQRNKGNFPGRFSGRQFSNSRSEMNVSTLELGDSALYLCASSLAGSGAGELFFGEGSRLTVL.

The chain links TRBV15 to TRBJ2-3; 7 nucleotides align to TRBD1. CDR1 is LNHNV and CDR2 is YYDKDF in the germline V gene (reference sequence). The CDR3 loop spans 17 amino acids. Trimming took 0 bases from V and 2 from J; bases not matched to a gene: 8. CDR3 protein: CATSRDQGDSHTDTQYF. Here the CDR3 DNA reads TGTGCCACCAGCAGAGATCAGGGGGACAGCCACACAGATACGCAGTATTTT. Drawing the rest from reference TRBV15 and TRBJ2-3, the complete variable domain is DAMVIQNPRYQVTQFGKPVTLSCSQTLNHNVMYWYQQKSSQAPKLLFHYYDKDFNNEADTPDNFQSRRPNTSFCFLDIRSPGLGDTAMYLCATSRDQGDSHTDTQYFGPGTRLTVL.

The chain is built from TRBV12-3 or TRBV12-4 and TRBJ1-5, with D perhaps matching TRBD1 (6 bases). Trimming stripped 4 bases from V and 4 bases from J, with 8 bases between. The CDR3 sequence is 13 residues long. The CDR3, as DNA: TGTGCCAGCAGTTGGACAGAAAATCAGCCCCAGCATTTT. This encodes CASSWTENQPQHF.

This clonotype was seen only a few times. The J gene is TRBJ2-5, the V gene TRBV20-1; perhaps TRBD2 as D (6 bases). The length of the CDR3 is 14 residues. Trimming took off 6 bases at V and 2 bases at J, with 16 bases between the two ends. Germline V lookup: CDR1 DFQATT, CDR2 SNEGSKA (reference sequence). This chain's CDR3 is CSAWKETRQETQYF. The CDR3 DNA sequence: TGCAGTGCCTGGAAAGAGACTAGACAAGAGACCCAGTACTTC.

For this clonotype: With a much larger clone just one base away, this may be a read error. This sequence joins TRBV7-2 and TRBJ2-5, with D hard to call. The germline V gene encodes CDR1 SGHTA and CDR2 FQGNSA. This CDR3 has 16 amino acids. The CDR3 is CANSLILIVSTETQYF. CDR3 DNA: TGTGCCAACAGCTTAATATTAATAGTTTCCACGGAGACCCAGTACTTC.

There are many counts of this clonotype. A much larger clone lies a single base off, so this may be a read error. This CDR3 is CASTRSSYEQYF. DNA for the CDR3: TGTGCCAGCACCAGGAGCTCCTACGAGCAGTACTTC. The chain couples TRBV14 to TRBJ2-7; the D is unclear. Trimming shortened V by 7 bases and J by 0 bases, and 7 bases separated the two germline ends. CDR1 is SGHDN and CDR2 is FVKESK in the germline V gene. The CDR3 length is 12 residues.